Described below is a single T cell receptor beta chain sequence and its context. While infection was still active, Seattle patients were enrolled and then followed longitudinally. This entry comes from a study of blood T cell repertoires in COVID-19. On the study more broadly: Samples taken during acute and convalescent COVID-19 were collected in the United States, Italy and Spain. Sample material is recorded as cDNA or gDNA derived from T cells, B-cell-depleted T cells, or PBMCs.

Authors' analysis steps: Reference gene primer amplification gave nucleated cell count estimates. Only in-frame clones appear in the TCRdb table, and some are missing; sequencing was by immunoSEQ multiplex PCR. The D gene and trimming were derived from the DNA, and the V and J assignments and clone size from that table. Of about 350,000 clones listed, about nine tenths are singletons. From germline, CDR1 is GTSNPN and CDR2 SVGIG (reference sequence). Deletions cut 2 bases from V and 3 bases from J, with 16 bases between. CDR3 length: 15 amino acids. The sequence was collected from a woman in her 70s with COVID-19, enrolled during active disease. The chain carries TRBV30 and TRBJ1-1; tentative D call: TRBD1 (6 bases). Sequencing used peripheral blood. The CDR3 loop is CAWSPPGRGYTEAFF. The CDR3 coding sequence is TGTGCCTGGAGTCCTCCCGGGAGGGGGTACACTGAAGCTTTCTTT.